These 29 T cell receptor beta chains share one sample of origin, sequenced in a study of cytomegalovirus exposure and HLA in healthy donors. The data were produced by immunoSEQ multiplex PCR, yet TCRdb's version contains in-frame clones alone and is incomplete. The data contain under 75,000 clones, 90% to 97% of them singletons. Sample: PBMCs. These receptor sequences come from a woman aged 18-29 years in good health and CMV-seronegative.

The V gene is TRBV7-6, the J gene TRBJ1-1; 9 bases agree with TRBD1. Germline V lookup: CDR1 SGHVS, CDR2 FNYEAQ. This CDR3 spans 15 amino acids. J lost 6 bases, V lost 2 bases, and 7 bases had no gene match. This CDR3 is CASSLSPGQGAEAFF. CDR3 in DNA: TGTGCCAGCAGCTTAAGTCCGGGACAGGGTGCTGAAGCTTTCTTT.

The rearrangement joins TRBV6-5 to TRBJ1-1; D uncertain. This CDR3 has 13 amino acids. V was cut by 4 bases and J by 4 bases, with 10 bases left in between. Germline lookup yields CDR1 MNHEY and CDR2 SVGAGI. In DNA, the CDR3 is TGTGCCAGCAGTTTTGGATCGGGCACTGAAGCTTTCTTT. Its translation: CASSFGSGTEAFF.

This chain links TRBV11-3 with TRBJ2-7; D possibly corresponds to TRBD2 (6 bases). CDR3 size: 15 residues. V was cut by 1 base and J by 2 bases, with 12 bases left in between. The germline V gene has CDR1 SGHNT and CDR2 YENEEA. Written as DNA, the CDR3 is TGTGCCAGCAGCTTAGCGGCGGGAAGCCCCTACGAGCAGTACTTC. Translation: CASSLAAGSPYEQYF.

J is TRBJ2-1 and V is TRBV7-2, with TRBD2 matching 7 bases. The CDR3 is 14 amino acids. With V trimmed by 3 bases and J by 3 bases, 2 bases remained unmatched. Per the germline V gene, CDR1 is SGHTA and CDR2 is FQGNSA. CDR3 coding DNA: TGTGCCAGCAGCTTCCGGACTAGCTACAATGAGCAGTTCTTC. This codes for CASSFRTSYNEQFF.

The V and J genes are TRBV6-6 and TRBJ1-4; no firm D call. CDR3 size: 11 residues. Germline V CDR1 and CDR2: MNHNY, SVGAGI (reference sequence). V dropped 6 bases and J dropped 4 bases, with 3 bases sitting between them. CDR3 sequence reads: CASSRNEKLFF. The CDR3 nucleotides read TGTGCCAGCAGCCGTAATGAAAAACTGTTTTTT.

V usage is TRBV11-3 and J usage is TRBJ2-3, with TRBD2 matching over 7 bases. With 5 bases clipped from V and 3 bases from J, the junction kept 11 bases outside the gene matches. Germline CDR1 is SGHNT and CDR2 is YENEEA. The CDR3 runs 16 residues. The CDR3 nucleotides are TGTGCCAGCAGCCCAGGACTGGCGGGAGAGACAGATACGCAGTATTTT. It translates to CASSPGLAGETDTQYF.

The chain combines TRBV9 with TRBJ2-7, with 9 bases matching TRBD1. Germline CDR1 reads SGDLS; CDR2 reads YYNGEE. Germline trimming cut 4 bases from V and 1 base from J; bases unmatched to any gene: 3. CDR3 length equals 14 residues. The CDR3 loop is CASSKGQGSYEQYF. Written as DNA, the CDR3 is TGTGCCAGCAGCAAGGGACAGGGATCCTACGAGCAGTACTTC.

This chain uses TRBV18 with TRBJ2-1; D is perhaps TRBD1 (6 bases). From germline, CDR1 is KGHSH and CDR2 LQKENI. The CDR3 contains 16 residues. V gave up 3 bases and J gave up 0 bases, with 12 bases separating them. CDR3 sequence reads: CASSPQGPGSYNEQFF. The DNA of the CDR3 is TGTGCCAGCTCACCTCAGGGGCCGGGCTCCTACAATGAGCAGTTCTTC.

The rearrangement links TRBV28 to TRBJ1-1, with D unresolved. Germline CDR1 reads MDHEN; CDR2 reads SYDVKM. The CDR3 is made up of 13 amino acids. V lost 8 bases and J lost 2, with 12 bases in between. CDR3 bases: TGTGCCAGCGTTAGGAGGGCCAACACTGAAGCTTTCTTT. Protein product: CASVRRANTEAFF.

The chain carries TRBV11-2 and TRBJ1-3; no clear D. The CDR3 consists of 17 residues. V lost 1 base, J lost 0 bases, and 13 bases lay in between. The germline gives CDR1 SGHAT, CDR2 FQNNGV. The CDR3 loop reads CASSLVGRGPSGNTIYF. The DNA for the CDR3 is TGTGCCAGCAGCTTAGTGGGTCGGGGTCCCTCTGGAAACACCATATATTTT.

This sequence joins TRBV9 and TRBJ2-2, with TRBD2 matching 9 bases. This CDR3 spans 14 amino acids. Germline values: CDR1 SGDLS, CDR2 YYNGEE. The ends lost 5 bases at V and 5 bases at J; junction bases unmatched: 4. This CDR3 reads CASRAGGRTGELFF. CDR3 nucleotide sequence: TGTGCCAGCAGAGCGGGGGGTCGGACCGGGGAGCTGTTTTTT. Full variable domain (missing parts from reference TRBV9 and TRBJ2-2): DSGVTQTPKHLITATGQRVTLRCSPRSGDLSVYWYQQSLDQGLQFLIQYYNGEERAKGNILERFSAQQFPDLHSELNLSSLELGDSALYFCASRAGGRTGELFFGEGSRLTVL.

The chain joins TRBV5-1 to TRBJ1-2, with 8 bases that match TRBD1. Germline CDR1 SGHRS, CDR2 YFSETQ. After removal of 2 bases from V and 0 bases from J, the junction contained 3 bases not matched to a gene. The CDR3 spans 15 residues. Written as DNA, the CDR3 is TGCGCCAGCAGCTTTCAGACAGGGGCTAACTATGGCTACACCTTC. Translation gives CASSFQTGANYGYTF.

CDR3: CASGWGVGDGNTIYF. CDR3 nucleotides: TGCGCCAGCGGTTGGGGGGTGGGGGACGGAAACACCATATATTTT. V usage is TRBV4-3 and J usage is TRBJ1-3; D possibly corresponds to TRBD1 (5 bases). The germline CDR1 and CDR2 sequences are LGHNA and YSLEER. The CDR3 loop spans 15 amino acids. The V and J ends lost 8 bases and 4 bases respectively, with 18 bases between them.

The CDR3 here is CASSERGRGSTDTQYF. The DNA for the CDR3 is TGTGCCAGCAGTGAACGAGGCAGGGGTAGCACAGATACGCAGTATTTT. The chain recombines TRBV28 with TRBJ2-3; TRBD1 might be the D (6 bases). The V gene lost 5 bases and the J gene lost 0 bases, with 15 bases spanning the gap. Germline CDR1 is MDHEN and CDR2 is SYDVKM. This CDR3 contains 16 residues.

The gene calls are TRBV7-6 and TRBJ2-1; TRBD2 might be the D (6 bases). Trimming removed 5 bases from V and 8 bases from J, with 16 bases in between. This CDR3 contains 14 residues. The V gene's germline CDR1 is SGHVS and CDR2 FNYEAQ. The DNA of the CDR3 is TGTGCCAGCAGCCCACGGGACTTACGGGATGAGCAGTTCTTC. Translation gives CASSPRDLRDEQFF.

Only one count was recorded for this clone. The chain links TRBV6-1 to TRBJ2-7, with TRBD1 matching 12 bases. The CDR3 consists of 16 residues. V shed 4 bases and J 3 bases; nucleotides not matched to a gene: 7. Germline V gene data show CDR1 as MNHNS and CDR2 as SASEGT. The CDR3 region is CASSVGQGAGVYEQYF. As DNA, the CDR3 is TGTGCCAGCAGTGTGGGACAGGGGGCCGGGGTCTACGAGCAGTACTTC.

This rearrangement joins TRBV5-6 to TRBJ2-5, with 11 positions matching TRBD2. Germline CDR1 is SGHDT and CDR2 is YYEEEE. The CDR3 has 15 residues. The V gene end was trimmed by 4 bases and the J gene end by 4 bases; junction bases not matched to a gene: 6. CDR3 sequence reads: CASSLGLAGGETQYF. The CDR3 DNA reads TGTGCCAGCAGCCTGGGGCTAGCGGGAGGAGAGACCCAGTACTTC.

V and J are TRBV7-3 and TRBJ2-3, with a weak D call TRBD1 (5 bases). Trimming took off 5 bases at V and 3 bases at J, with 12 bases between the two ends. Per germline, CDR1 SGHTA and CDR2 FQGTGA. The CDR3 has 14 amino acids. CDR3 loop: CASSPRGNTDTQYF. CDR3 nucleotide sequence: TGTGCCAGCAGCCCAAGGGGCAATACAGATACGCAGTATTTT.

This clone showed up just once. V usage is TRBV27 and J usage is TRBJ2-7; a weak D match, TRBD1 (6 bases). Germline CDR1 and CDR2: MNHEY and SMNVEV (reference sequence). The V end was cut by 10 bases, the J end by 3 bases, with 16 bases between. The CDR3 extends over 13 amino acids. DNA of the CDR3: TGTGCCACCCGACAGGTAGGAGACTACGAGCAGTACTTC. It yields the protein CATRQVGDYEQYF.

The CDR3 spells CASSIPQTGGFGYTF. The CDR3 nucleotides read TGTGCCAGTAGTATCCCCCAAACAGGGGGCTTTGGCTACACCTTC. The chain employs TRBV19 and TRBJ1-2; 9 nucleotides align to TRBD1. Looked up from germline, CDR1 is LNHDA and CDR2 is SQIVND (reference sequence). This CDR3 is built from 15 residues. J lost 7 bases, V lost 3 bases, and 9 bases had no gene match.

The V gene is TRBV11-2, the J gene TRBJ2-2; D is perhaps TRBD1 (5 bases). The CDR3 has 17 amino acids. Germline V gene data show CDR1 as SGHAT and CDR2 as FQNNGV. The V and J ends lost 5 bases and 8 bases respectively, with 24 bases between them. In DNA, the CDR3 is TGTGCCAGCAGCCCGTCCAGGGTATTGGGCTCTGGGGGGGAGCTGTTTTTT. This codes for CASSPSRVLGSGGELFF. The full variable domain, in which reference TRBV11-2 and TRBJ2-2 provide the parts outside the CDR3, is EAGVAQSPRYKIIEKRQSVAFWCNPISGHATLYWYQQILGQGPKLLIQFQNNGVVDDSQLPKDRFSAERLKGVDSTLKIQPAKLEDSAVYLCASSPSRVLGSGGELFFGEGSRLTVL.

This clone occurred once. V is TRBV12-1 and J is TRBJ1-4; no DNA check was done on the table's D call, TRBD1. TRBV12-1 is designated a pseudogene. The CDR3 spans 18 residues. As DNA, the CDR3 is TGTGCCAGCAGCTCCATACTTCGGGACAGGACTCACAATGAAAAACTGTTTTTT. Its translation is CASSSILRDRTHNEKLFF.

V and J are TRBV6-4 and TRBJ1-2; possibly TRBD1 for D (6 bases). The CDR3 contains 16 residues. With 2 bases removed from V and 4 bases from J, the gap between germline ends came to 17 bases. Germline CDR1 MRHNA, CDR2 SNTAGT. CDR3 DNA: TGTGCCAGCAGTGACGTGGCAGGGGCCCGGCCCTATGGCTACACCTTC. Translation: CASSDVAGARPYGYTF.

The V gene is TRBV6-5, the J gene TRBJ1-2, with 10 bases aligning to TRBD1. Germline assignment: CDR1 MNHEY and CDR2 SVGAGI. There are 15 residues in the CDR3. V was pared by 5 bases and J by 2 bases, with 5 bases of the junction left unmatched. As DNA, the CDR3 is TGTGCCAGCAGTCCCCGGGACAGGGGAAACTATGGCTACACCTTC. Residues: CASSPRDRGNYGYTF.

CDR3 sequence (DNA): TGTGCCAGCAGGAGACAGGGGGCGAAAGATGAAAAACTGTTTTTT. It codes for CASRRQGAKDEKLFF. The chain is built from TRBV27 and TRBJ1-4, with 10 positions matching TRBD1. CDR3 size: 15 residues. The J segment lost 6 bases and the V segment lost 6 bases, leaving 7 bases of the junction unmatched. Germline V lookup: CDR1 MNHEY, CDR2 SMNVEV (reference sequence).

The CDR3 region is CASSQPGLYGGELFF. The DNA for the CDR3 is TGTGCCAGCAGCCAACCAGGGTTGTACGGCGGGGAGCTGTTTTTT. V gene TRBV4-2 combines with J gene TRBJ2-2; tentative D call: TRBD1 (5 bases). Trimming stripped 2 bases from V and 7 bases from J, with 14 bases between. The length of the CDR3 is 15 residues. The V gene's germline CDR1 is LGHNA and CDR2 YNFKEQ.

The genes are TRBV5-1 and TRBJ2-3, with 8 bases aligning to TRBD1. Per the germline V gene, CDR1 is SGHRS and CDR2 is YFSETQ. The CDR3 is 14 residues long. The V and J ends lost 4 bases and 2 bases, in that order; junction bases with no gene match: 3. The CDR3 bases are TGCGCCAGCAGCCCGGACAGGGCCACAGATACGCAGTATTTT. This codes for CASSPDRATDTQYF.

V gene TRBV5-4 combines with J gene TRBJ1-2; TRBD1 agrees at 7 bases. The CDR3 loop spans 14 amino acids. The germline V gene has CDR1 SGHNT and CDR2 YYREEE (reference sequence). The J segment lost 1 base and the V segment lost 2 bases, leaving 2 bases of the junction unmatched. This CDR3 reads CASSLGTDNYGYTF. In nucleotides, the CDR3 is TGTGCCAGCAGCTTAGGGACAGATAACTATGGCTACACCTTC.

This clone was counted a single time. This chain links TRBV27 with TRBJ2-1; TRBD2 agrees at 11 bases. Germline CDR1 and CDR2: MNHEY and SMNVEV (reference sequence). This CDR3 is built from 15 residues. The V segment lost 2 bases and the J segment 8 bases; nucleotides outside the gene matches: 5. The CDR3 loop is CASSLPLAGVDEQFF. The CDR3 DNA reads TGTGCCAGCAGTTTACCACTAGCGGGAGTTGATGAGCAGTTCTTC.